Sequencing of this TCR beta chain was carried out in a study of T-cell memory formation after mild COVID-19. About the study: Clustering of TCRs was largely donor specific.

V lost 5 bases and J 7 bases, leaving 24 bases between the germline ends. The CDR3 runs 16 residues. Germline V lookup: CDR1 SQVTM, CDR2 ANQGSEA. From the 5' RACE reads, TCRdb called clonotypes with MiXCR, one entry per CDR3 protein. The sample yields fewer than 250,000 distinct CDR3 sequences, about 10% seen once. There are many counts of this clonotype. Its target is not known. Study outcomes and limitations: The pre-infection memory compartment contained some responding clones, suggesting cross-reactive memory joined. Clones shrinking from day 15 to 85 showed even CD4/CD8 mixes; later expanders tilted CD4+.

This sequence was found in a man between 18 and 35 years old who had mild COVID-19 (a few samples of this study predate the infection). Cell type and time point are not known. This chain uses TRBV29-1 with TRBJ1-5; D perhaps matches TRBD1 (6 bases). Sequencing was performed on PBMCs or a T cell subset sorted from them (not recorded which). This chain's CDR3 is CSVSRGTAKGDQPQHF. CDR3 in DNA: TGCAGCGTTTCTCGCGGGACCGCGAAGGGGGACCAGCCCCAGCATTTT.